Following are 7 T cell receptor beta chains from one sample sequenced in a study of cytomegalovirus exposure and HLA in healthy donors (dated by TCRdb to 2015 to 2018). To prepare the library, the immunoSEQ multiplex PCR assay was applied. For the multiplex PCR, a mixture combining 60 forward primers for TCR Vbeta segments and 13 reverse primers for TCR Jbeta segments was used. TCRdb obtained this table from immuneACCESS and retained in-frame rearrangements with V and J assigned. These tables miss some clones; where compared with another copy, unresolved V genes account for less than half of the shortfall, and the remainder is unexplained. In all, the sample holds 110,000 to 150,000 clones, and 78% of those were seen once. 2.5% to 3.5% of the sample is in the top ten clones. Input material: PBMCs. The receptors were gathered from a male donor in good health and CMV-seronegative.

The V call is TRBV6-4, the J call TRBJ2-1; 11 nucleotides line up with TRBD2. This CDR3 is built from 16 residues. V trimming: 4 bases; J trimming: 8 bases; junction bases outside the gene matches: 10. The germline V gene has CDR1 MRHNA and CDR2 SNTAGT. The DNA for the CDR3 is TGTGCCAGCAGTGTTTTTACTAGCGGGAGTCTGGATGAGCAGTTCTTC. This codes for CASSVFTSGSLDEQFF.

This chain connects TRBV5-1 to TRBJ2-7; 8 positions match TRBD1. Germline-derived CDR1 and CDR2 are SGHRS and YFSETQ. This CDR3 region has 13 residues. V shed 6 bases, J shed 3 bases, and the junction held 5 bases outside the gene matches. The CDR3 region is CASKKTGVYEQYF. The CDR3 DNA reads as TGCGCCAGCAAAAAGACAGGGGTCTACGAGCAGTACTTC.

The J gene is TRBJ2-1, the V gene TRBV9; D possibly corresponds to TRBD1 (6 bases). Germline CDR1 and CDR2: SGDLS and YYNGEE. CDR3 length: 12 amino acids. Trimming left V 2 bases short and J 8 bases short, with 8 bases between. The CDR3 reads CASSVQGHEQFF. CDR3 nucleotide sequence: TGTGCCAGCAGCGTCCAGGGGCATGAGCAGTTCTTC.

This clone was detected only once. The V gene is TRBV30, the J gene TRBJ1-1; D is unclear. Trimming stripped 5 bases from V and 4 bases from J, with 8 bases between. CDR3 length equals 11 residues. Germline loops: CDR1 GTSNPN, CDR2 SVGIG (reference sequence). As DNA, the CDR3 is TGTGCCTGGGGCGGTGCCACTGAAGCTTTCTTT. Protein: CAWGGATEAFF. Complete variable domain (other parts from reference TRBV30 and TRBJ1-1): SQTIHQWPATLVQPVGSPLSLECTVEGTSNPNLYWYRQAAGRGLQLLFYSVGIGQISSEVPQNLSASRPQDRQFILSSKKLLLSDSGFYLCAWGGATEAFFGQGTRLTVV.

This chain links TRBV29-1 with TRBJ2-1, with D uncertain. Trimming took off 3 bases at V and 0 bases at J, with 9 bases between the two ends. Germline assignment: CDR1 SQVTM and CDR2 ANQGSEA. The CDR3 is 14 amino acids. The CDR3: CSVDTASSYNEQFF. In DNA, the CDR3 is TGCAGCGTTGATACCGCGAGCTCCTACAATGAGCAGTTCTTC.

The rearrangement joins TRBV6-6 to TRBJ2-1; perhaps TRBD2 as D (6 bases). V was pared by 8 bases and J by 12 bases, with 17 bases between. This CDR3 comprises 12 residues. The V gene's germline CDR1 is MNHNY and CDR2 SVGAGI (reference sequence). The CDR3 here is CASQLGGARQFF. CDR3 coding DNA: TGTGCCAGCCAGTTAGGCGGGGCTAGGCAGTTCTTC.

The V call is TRBV4-3, the J call TRBJ1-1; 11 nucleotides line up with TRBD1. The germline V gene has CDR1 LGHNA and CDR2 YSLEER. This CDR3 has 14 amino acids. The J segment lost 11 bases and the V segment lost 4 bases, leaving 9 bases of the junction unmatched. CDR3 protein: CASSPGQGAWEAFF. The CDR3 nucleotides read TGCGCCAGCAGCCCTGGACAGGGGGCTTGGGAGGCTTTCTTT.